Below are 23 T cell receptor beta chains sequenced from a single sample in a study of cytomegalovirus exposure and HLA in healthy donors (TCRdb year 2017). The library was made by the immunoSEQ multiplex PCR assay. For the multiplex PCR, a mixture combining 60 forward primers for TCR Vbeta segments and 13 reverse primers for TCR Jbeta segments was used. What TCRdb holds here is the immuneACCESS table cut down to in-frame rearrangements. Part of the clones is not present; checked against another copy, under half of the missing clones reflect an unresolved V gene, and the others are unexplained. The sample records approximately 150,000 clones, 82% of which are singletons. 4.5% to 6% of the sample lies in the top ten. The sequencing input was PBMCs. These receptors originate from a man under 40 in good health and CMV-seropositive.

V and J are TRBV30 and TRBJ1-3; D perhaps matches TRBD1 (5 bases). This CDR3 spans 14 amino acids. Germline CDR1 is GTSNPN and CDR2 is SVGIG (reference sequence). Between the trimmed V and J ends, which lost 5 bases and 1 base, there was a span of 12 bases. CDR3 sequence reads: CAWSAGRSGNTIYF. CDR3 DNA: TGTGCCTGGTCCGCGGGACGGTCTGGAAACACCATATATTTT.

The gene calls are TRBV7-2 and TRBJ2-2, with 8 bases that match TRBD1. The CDR3 has 15 residues. With 4 bases clipped from V and 5 bases from J, the junction kept 6 bases outside the gene matches. Germline lookup yields CDR1 SGHTA and CDR2 FQGNSA. CDR3 in DNA: TGTGCCAGCAGCTCGACAGGGGCCGGGACCGGGGAGCTGTTTTTT. Its protein is CASSSTGAGTGELFF. The variable domain in full, with the rest retrieved from reference TRBV7-2 and TRBJ2-2, is GAGVSQSPSNKVTEKGKDVELRCDPISGHTALYWYRQSLGQGLEFLIYFQGNSAPDKSGLPSDRFSAERTGGSVSTLTIQRTQQEDSAVYLCASSSTGAGTGELFFGEGSRLTVL.

The V gene is TRBV28, the J gene TRBJ2-1, with 7 bases identical to TRBD2. The junction had 14 bases not matched to a gene; V was cut back by 9 bases and J by 9 bases. The CDR3 runs to 14 residues. CDR1 and CDR2 from the germline V gene are MDHEN and SYDVKM. CDR3 sequence reads: CASTPGLSSREQFF. The DNA for the CDR3 is TGTGCCAGTACTCCGGGACTATCCTCCCGTGAGCAGTTCTTC. Together with reference TRBV28 and TRBJ2-1, the CDR3 gives the full variable domain: DVKVTQSSRYLVKRTGEKVFLECVQDMDHENMFWYRQDPGLGLRLIYFSYDVKMKEKGDIPEGYSVSREKKERFSLILESASTNQTSMYLCASTPGLSSREQFFGPGTRLTVL.

The chain joins TRBV5-1 to TRBJ2-7; D perhaps matches TRBD1 (6 bases). V dropped 0 bases and J dropped 4 bases, with 14 bases sitting between them. The CDR3 covers 15 residues. The germline gives CDR1 SGHRS, CDR2 YFSETQ. The CDR3 protein is CASSLGYGTQYEQYF. The CDR3 DNA reads as TGCGCCAGCAGCTTGGGTTACGGGACACAATACGAGCAGTACTTC.

V gene TRBV7-2 combines with J gene TRBJ1-5; 8 bases align to TRBD1. The CDR3 sequence is 14 residues long. Germline values: CDR1 SGHTA, CDR2 FQGNSA. With V trimmed by 5 bases and J by 1 base, 1 base remained unmatched. The CDR3 bases are TGTGCCAGCAGCCGGACAGGGAGCAATCAGCCCCAGCATTTT. It translates to CASSRTGSNQPQHF.

This clone was seen a few times. The V call is TRBV19, the J call TRBJ1-4; tentative D call: TRBD1 (6 bases). CDR3 length: 12 amino acids. The germline V and J ends were trimmed by 3 bases and 9 bases, with 8 bases remaining between them. Per germline, CDR1 LNHDA and CDR2 SQIVND (reference sequence). This CDR3 reads CASSIGGQKLFF. CDR3 nucleotide sequence: TGTGCCAGTAGTATCGGGGGGCAAAAACTGTTTTTT.

This CDR3 reads CASSLIAGGPHTQYF. In DNA, the CDR3 is TGTGCCAGCAGCCTTATAGCGGGAGGGCCTCATACGCAGTATTTT. The chain couples TRBV5-6 to TRBJ2-3; 11 positions agree with TRBD2. The V segment lost 4 bases and the J segment 7 bases; nucleotides outside the gene matches: 8. Per germline, CDR1 SGHDT and CDR2 YYEEEE. This CDR3 has 15 residues.

V gene TRBV18 combines with J gene TRBJ1-2; TRBD1 matches at 10 bases. V shed 4 bases and J 3 bases; nucleotides not matched to a gene: 2. This CDR3 contains 14 residues. Germline CDR1 is KGHSH and CDR2 is LQKENI. This CDR3 reads CASSRDRGDYGYTF. The DNA for the CDR3 is TGTGCCAGCTCACGGGACAGGGGAGACTATGGCTACACCTTC.

Only one count was recorded for this clone. The gene calls are TRBV28 and TRBJ2-5, with D possibly being TRBD1 (5 bases). The CDR3 sequence is 13 residues long. Germline CDR1 is MDHEN and CDR2 is SYDVKM. V lost 6 bases and J 1 base, leaving 9 bases between the germline ends. DNA for the CDR3: TGTGCCAGCAGCTTGACAGTCCAAGAGACCCAGTACTTC. Translation gives CASSLTVQETQYF.

The V gene is TRBV19, the J gene TRBJ1-3, with D perhaps TRBD1 (5 bases). V was pared by 6 bases and J by 0 bases, with 9 bases between. The germline V gene encodes CDR1 LNHDA and CDR2 SQIVND (reference sequence). The CDR3 length is 14 residues. CDR3 nucleotide sequence: TGTGCCAGTAGCTGGGGGGGCTCTGGAAACACCATATATTTT. Its translation: CASSWGGSGNTIYF.

This clone came up once. The chain recombines TRBV5-1 with TRBJ1-3, with a weak D call TRBD1 (5 bases). CDR1 is SGHRS, CDR2 YFSETQ, per germline. V was cut by 0 bases and J by 7 bases, with 14 bases left in between. This CDR3 is 15 amino acids long. The CDR3 DNA follows: TGCGCCAGCAGCTTGGTTGAGCAGGGTATCAACACCATATATTTT. Translation: CASSLVEQGINTIYF.

Worth noting for this clone: One junction end does not reproduce the germline sequence, and a read error may be involved. CDR3 protein: CASSRGQQWHF. The CDR3 coding sequence is TGTGCCAGCAGTCGCGGACAGCAATGGCACTTC. V is TRBV27 and J is TRBJ2-7, with TRBD1 as a possible D gene (6 bases). This CDR3 has 11 residues. In germline, CDR1 is MNHEY, CDR2 SMNVEV (reference sequence).

This clone was picked up one time. One junction end disagrees with the germline gene, perhaps due to a read error. CDR3: CSVDAGLQEAQYF. The DNA for the CDR3 is TGCAGCGTTGACGCAGGACTCCAAGAGGCCCAGTACTTC. This sequence joins TRBV29-1 and TRBJ2-5, with a possible D match to TRBD2 (5 bases). Germline CDR1 reads SQVTM; CDR2 reads ANQGSEA. The CDR3 totals 13 residues.

The CDR3 nucleotides are TGTGCCACCAGCAGAGACACAGGGTGGCTCGAGGAGCAGTACTTC. Translation gives CATSRDTGWLEEQYF. The chain employs TRBV15 and TRBJ2-7; D possibly corresponds to TRBD1 (6 bases). Trimming took off 0 bases at V and 7 bases at J, with 16 bases between the two ends. Germline V lookup: CDR1 LNHNV, CDR2 YYDKDF (reference sequence). The CDR3 totals 15 residues.

The chain has TRBV9 and TRBJ1-3, with 10 bases fitting TRBD1. This CDR3 is built from 17 residues. Germline V gene sequence: CDR1 SGDLS, CDR2 YYNGEE. V shed 3 bases, J shed 4 bases, and the junction held 10 bases outside the gene matches. The CDR3 loop reads CASSAGTGVKFGNTIYF. For the CDR3, the DNA is TGTGCCAGCAGCGCCGGGACAGGGGTAAAGTTCGGAAACACCATATATTTT.

This clone has more than one count but fewer than ten. The rearrangement links TRBV6-5 to TRBJ1-5; D not resolved. The germline V gene has CDR1 MNHEY and CDR2 SVGAGI. Trimming took off 7 bases at V and 3 bases at J, with 10 bases between the two ends. This CDR3 has 13 residues. The CDR3 reads CASKAGFNQPQHF. The CDR3, as DNA: TGTGCCAGCAAGGCAGGATTCAATCAGCCCCAGCATTTT.

The rearrangement links TRBV19 to TRBJ1-2; TRBD1 is a possible D gene (5 bases). Germline loops: CDR1 LNHDA, CDR2 SQIVND (reference sequence). This CDR3 spans 14 amino acids. Trimming pared 4 bases from V and 6 bases from J, leaving 15 bases between. The CDR3 region is CASSSTGVADGYTF. CDR3 bases: TGTGCCAGTAGTAGTACGGGGGTGGCCGATGGCTACACCTTC.

This clone has a single count. The chain has TRBV7-6 and TRBJ1-4; 8 bases map to TRBD1. Unmatched junction bases numbered 9, after V lost 2 bases and J lost 7 bases. CDR1 is SGHVS, CDR2 FNYEAQ, per germline. The CDR3 spans 16 residues. The chain's CDR3 is CASSLNSGQGTEKLFF. In DNA form, the CDR3 reads TGTGCCAGCAGCTTAAACTCTGGACAGGGAACTGAAAAACTGTTTTTT. The full variable domain, rest sourced from reference TRBV7-6 and TRBJ1-4, is GAGVSQSPRYKVTKRGQDVALRCDPISGHVSLYWYRQALGQGPEFLTYFNYEAQQDKSGLPNDRFSAERPEGSISTLTIQRTEQRDSAMYRCASSLNSGQGTEKLFFGSGTQLSVL.

This chain uses TRBV27 with TRBJ2-6; D is undetermined. The ends were cut back, 2 bases at V and 2 bases at J, with 16 bases in the middle. Germline values: CDR1 MNHEY, CDR2 SMNVEV (reference sequence). This CDR3 is 18 amino acids long. Here the CDR3 DNA reads TGTGCCAGCAGTTTAATGGTCTCGGGTTCTGCTGGGGCCAACGTCCTGACTTTC. Its translation is CASSLMVSGSAGANVLTF.

The gene calls are TRBV18 and TRBJ2-7; 9 bases match TRBD1. The CDR3 totals 13 residues. The V gene end was trimmed by 6 bases and the J gene end by 5 bases; junction bases not matched to a gene: 5. Germline CDR1 reads KGHSH; CDR2 reads LQKENI. CDR3 amino acids: CASSKDRGDEQYF. The CDR3 coding sequence is TGTGCCAGCTCTAAGGACAGGGGTGACGAGCAGTACTTC.

The chain combines TRBV5-6 with TRBJ2-1; no definite D call. The CDR3 spans 14 residues. The V end was cut by 0 bases, the J end by 2 bases, with 6 bases between. CDR1 and CDR2 (germline): SGHDT, YYEEEE. CDR3 sequence reads: CASSLAAAYNEQFF. The CDR3 nucleotides are TGTGCCAGCAGCTTGGCCGCAGCCTACAATGAGCAGTTCTTC.

V usage is TRBV11-2 and J usage is TRBJ2-7, with 16 bases aligning to TRBD2. J was trimmed by 2 bases and V by 5 bases; bases with no gene match: 6. Germline CDR1 reads SGHAT; CDR2 reads FQNNGV. The CDR3 runs to 17 residues. CDR3 nucleotides: TGTGCCAGCAGCCCGGGACTAGCGGGGGGGCTGACCTACGAGCAGTACTTC. Translated, it gives CASSPGLAGGLTYEQYF.

V gene TRBV5-4 combines with J gene TRBJ2-2; 12 nucleotides line up with TRBD2. CDR3 length equals 17 residues. Germline assignment: CDR1 SGHNT and CDR2 YYREEE (reference sequence). The V and J ends lost 3 bases and 3 bases, in that order; junction bases with no gene match: 6. The CDR3 reads CASSSPSGRGHTGELFF. In DNA form, the CDR3 reads TGTGCCAGCAGCTCCCCTAGCGGGAGGGGACACACCGGGGAGCTGTTTTTT.